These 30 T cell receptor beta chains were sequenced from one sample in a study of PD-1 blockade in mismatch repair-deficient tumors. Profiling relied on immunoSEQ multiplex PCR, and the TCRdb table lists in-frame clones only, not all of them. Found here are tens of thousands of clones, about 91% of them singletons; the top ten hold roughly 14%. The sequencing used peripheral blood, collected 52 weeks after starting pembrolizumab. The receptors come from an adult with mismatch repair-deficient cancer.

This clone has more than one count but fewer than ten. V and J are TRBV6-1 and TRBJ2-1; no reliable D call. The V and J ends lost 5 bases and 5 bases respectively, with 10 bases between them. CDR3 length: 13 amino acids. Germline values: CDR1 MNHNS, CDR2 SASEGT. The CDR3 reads CASSTDKNNEQFF. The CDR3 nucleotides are TGTGCCAGCAGTACCGACAAAAACAATGAGCAGTTCTTC.

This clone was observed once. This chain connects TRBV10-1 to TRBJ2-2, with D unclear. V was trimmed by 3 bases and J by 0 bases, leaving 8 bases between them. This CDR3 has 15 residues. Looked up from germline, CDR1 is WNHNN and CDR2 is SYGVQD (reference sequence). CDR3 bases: TGCGCCAGCAGTGAATCGCTAGCGAACACCGGGGAGCTGTTTTTT. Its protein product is CASSESLANTGELFF.

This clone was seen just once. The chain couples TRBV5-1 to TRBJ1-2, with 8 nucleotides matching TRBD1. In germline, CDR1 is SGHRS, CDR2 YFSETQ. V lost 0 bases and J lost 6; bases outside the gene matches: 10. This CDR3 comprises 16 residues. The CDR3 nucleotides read TGCGCCAGCAGCTTGGCCAAGACAGGGGAACGTAATGGCTACACCTTC. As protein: CASSLAKTGERNGYTF.

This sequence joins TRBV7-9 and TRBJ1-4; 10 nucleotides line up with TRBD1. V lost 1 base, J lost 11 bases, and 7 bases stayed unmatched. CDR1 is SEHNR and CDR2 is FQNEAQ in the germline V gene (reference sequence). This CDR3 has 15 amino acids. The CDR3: CASSLEPGTGEKLFF. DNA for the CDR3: TGTGCCAGCAGCTTAGAGCCGGGGACAGGGGAGAAACTGTTTTTT.

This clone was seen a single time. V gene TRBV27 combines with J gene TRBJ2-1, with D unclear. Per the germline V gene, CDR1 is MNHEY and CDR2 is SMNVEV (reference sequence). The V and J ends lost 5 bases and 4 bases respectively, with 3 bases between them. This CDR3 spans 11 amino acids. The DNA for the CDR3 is TGTGCCAGCAGTGTTTACAATGAGCAGTTCTTC. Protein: CASSVYNEQFF.

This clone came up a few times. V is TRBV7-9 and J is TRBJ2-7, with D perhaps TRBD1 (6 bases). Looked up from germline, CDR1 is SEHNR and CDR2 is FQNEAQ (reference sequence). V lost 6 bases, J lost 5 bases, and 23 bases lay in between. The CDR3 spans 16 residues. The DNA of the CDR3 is TGTGCCAGCAGGGGGGCGCGAGGAGGTTCCCCCGACGAGCAGTACTTC. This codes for CASRGARGGSPDEQYF.

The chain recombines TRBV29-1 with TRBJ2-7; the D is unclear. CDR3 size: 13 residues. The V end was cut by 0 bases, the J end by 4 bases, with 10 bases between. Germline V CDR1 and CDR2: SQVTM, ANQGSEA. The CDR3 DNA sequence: TGCAGCGTTGAAGATACGGGCAGTTACGAGCAGTACTTC. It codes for CSVEDTGSYEQYF.

DNA for the CDR3: TGCAGCGTTGAAGGCCCCAGCTCCTACAATGAGCAGTTCTTC. Translating it yields CSVEGPSSYNEQFF. The V call is TRBV29-1, the J call TRBJ2-1, with D unclear. Germline V gene data show CDR1 as SQVTM and CDR2 as ANQGSEA. This CDR3 is 14 amino acids long. V lost 1 base to trimming and J lost 0 bases, with 7 bases between them.

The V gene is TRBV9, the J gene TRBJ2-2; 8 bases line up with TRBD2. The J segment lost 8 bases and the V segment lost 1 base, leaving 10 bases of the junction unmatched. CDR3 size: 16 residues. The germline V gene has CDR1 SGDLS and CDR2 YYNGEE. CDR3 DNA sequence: TGTGCCAGCAGCGTATTCGGATCGCGACTAGCGGGGGAGCTGTTTTTT. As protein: CASSVFGSRLAGELFF.

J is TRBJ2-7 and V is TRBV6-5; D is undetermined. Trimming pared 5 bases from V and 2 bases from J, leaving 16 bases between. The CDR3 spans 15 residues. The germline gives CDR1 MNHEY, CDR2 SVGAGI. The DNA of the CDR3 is TGTGCCAGCAGTGTCTCCCGGGTTGGCGCCTACGAGCAGTACTTC. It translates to CASSVSRVGAYEQYF.

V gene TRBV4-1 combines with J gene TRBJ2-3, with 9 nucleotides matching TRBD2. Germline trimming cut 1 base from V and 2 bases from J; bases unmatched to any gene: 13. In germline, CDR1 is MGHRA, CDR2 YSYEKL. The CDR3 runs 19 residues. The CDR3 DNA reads TGCGCCAGCAGCCAAGTTCCATTCGGGGCGGGAGGGCCCACAGATACGCAGTATTTT. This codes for CASSQVPFGAGGPTDTQYF.

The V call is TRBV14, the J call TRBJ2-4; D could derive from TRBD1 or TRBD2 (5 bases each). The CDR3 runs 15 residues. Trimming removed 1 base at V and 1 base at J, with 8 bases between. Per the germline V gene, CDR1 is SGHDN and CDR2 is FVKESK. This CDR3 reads CASSQAGQAKNIQYF. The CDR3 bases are TGTGCCAGCAGCCAAGCGGGGCAGGCCAAAAACATTCAGTACTTC.

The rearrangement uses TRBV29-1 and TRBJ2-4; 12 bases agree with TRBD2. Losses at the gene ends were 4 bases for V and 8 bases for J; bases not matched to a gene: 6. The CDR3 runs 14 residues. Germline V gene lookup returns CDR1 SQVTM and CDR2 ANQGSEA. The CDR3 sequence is CSVVTSGSMDIQYF. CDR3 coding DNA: TGCAGCGTTGTGACTAGCGGGAGTATGGACATTCAGTACTTC.

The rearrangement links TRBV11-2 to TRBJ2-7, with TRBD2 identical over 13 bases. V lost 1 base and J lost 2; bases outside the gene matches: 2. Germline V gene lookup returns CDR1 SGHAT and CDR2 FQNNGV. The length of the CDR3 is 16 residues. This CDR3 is CASSLVTSGGPYEQYF. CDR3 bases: TGTGCCAGCAGCTTAGTGACTAGCGGGGGGCCCTACGAGCAGTACTTC.

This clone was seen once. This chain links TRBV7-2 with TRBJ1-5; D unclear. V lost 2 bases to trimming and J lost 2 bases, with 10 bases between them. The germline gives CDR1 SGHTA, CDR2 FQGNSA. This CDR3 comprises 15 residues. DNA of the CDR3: TGTGCCAGCAGCTTACTACCCAGCGGCAATCAGCCCCAGCATTTT. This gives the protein CASSLLPSGNQPQHF.

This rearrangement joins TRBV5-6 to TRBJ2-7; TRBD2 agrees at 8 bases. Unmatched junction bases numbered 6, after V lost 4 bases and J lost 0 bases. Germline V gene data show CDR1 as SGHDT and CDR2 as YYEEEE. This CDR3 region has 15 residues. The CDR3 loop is CASSPGGDGSYEQYF. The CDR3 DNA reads TGTGCCAGCAGCCCGGGGGGGGATGGCTCCTACGAGCAGTACTTC.

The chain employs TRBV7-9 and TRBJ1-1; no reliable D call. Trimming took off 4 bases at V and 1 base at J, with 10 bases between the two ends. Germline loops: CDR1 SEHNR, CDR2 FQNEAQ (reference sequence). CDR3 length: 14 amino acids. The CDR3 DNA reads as TGTGCCAGCAGCTCCCTGGGCAGGAACACTGAAGCTTTCTTT. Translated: CASSSLGRNTEAFF.

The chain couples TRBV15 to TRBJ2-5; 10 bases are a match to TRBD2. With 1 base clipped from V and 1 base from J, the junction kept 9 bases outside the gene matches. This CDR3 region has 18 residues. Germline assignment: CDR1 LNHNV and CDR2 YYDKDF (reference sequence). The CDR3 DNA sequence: TGTGCCACCAGCAGAGGGGGGGCTAGCGGGAGAGGCCAAGAGACCCAGTACTTC. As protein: CATSRGGASGRGQETQYF.

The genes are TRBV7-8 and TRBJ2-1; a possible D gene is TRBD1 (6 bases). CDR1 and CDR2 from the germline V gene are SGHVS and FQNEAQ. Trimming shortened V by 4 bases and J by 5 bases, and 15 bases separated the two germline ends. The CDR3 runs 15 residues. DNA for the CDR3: TGTGCCAGCAGCTACTTAAGGGACACTCACAATGAGCAGTTCTTC. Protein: CASSYLRDTHNEQFF. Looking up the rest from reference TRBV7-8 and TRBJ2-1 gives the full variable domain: GAGVSQSPRYKVAKRGQDVALRCDPISGHVSLFWYQQALGQGPEFLTYFQNEAQLDKSGLPSDRFFAERPEGSVSTLKIQRTQQEDSAVYLCASSYLRDTHNEQFFGPGTRLTVL.

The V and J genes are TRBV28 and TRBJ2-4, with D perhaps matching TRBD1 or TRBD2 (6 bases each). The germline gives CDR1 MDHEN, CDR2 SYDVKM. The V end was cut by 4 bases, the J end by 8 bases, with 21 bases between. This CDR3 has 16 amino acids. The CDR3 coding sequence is TGTGCCAGCAGTTACACCCTACAGGGCTGGGGGGACATTCAGTACTTC. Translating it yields CASSYTLQGWGDIQYF.

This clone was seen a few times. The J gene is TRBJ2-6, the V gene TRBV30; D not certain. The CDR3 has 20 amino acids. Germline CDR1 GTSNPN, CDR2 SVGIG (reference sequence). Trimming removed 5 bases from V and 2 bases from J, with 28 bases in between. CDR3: CAWGDLGRINPRTGANVLTF. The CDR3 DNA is TGTGCCTGGGGCGACCTCGGACGGATAAATCCCCGTACTGGGGCCAACGTCCTGACTTTC. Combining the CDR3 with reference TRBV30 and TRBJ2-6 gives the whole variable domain SQTIHQWPATLVQPVGSPLSLECTVEGTSNPNLYWYRQAAGRGLQLLFYSVGIGQISSEVPQNLSASRPQDRQFILSSKKLLLSDSGFYLCAWGDLGRINPRTGANVLTFGAGSRLTVL.

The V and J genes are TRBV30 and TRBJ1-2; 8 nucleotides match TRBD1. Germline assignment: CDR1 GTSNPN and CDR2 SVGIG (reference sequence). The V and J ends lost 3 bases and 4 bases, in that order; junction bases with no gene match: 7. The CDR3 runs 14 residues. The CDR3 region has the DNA TGTGCCTGGAGGAGGGACAGGTCCTTCTATGGCTACACCTTC. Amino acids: CAWRRDRSFYGYTF.

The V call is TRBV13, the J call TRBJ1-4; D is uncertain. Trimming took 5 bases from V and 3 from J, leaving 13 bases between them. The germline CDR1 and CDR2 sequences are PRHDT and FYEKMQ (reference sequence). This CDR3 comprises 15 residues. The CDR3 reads CASSPLEGSNEKLFF. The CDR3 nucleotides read TGTGCCAGCAGCCCCCTAGAGGGTTCTAATGAAAAACTGTTTTTT.

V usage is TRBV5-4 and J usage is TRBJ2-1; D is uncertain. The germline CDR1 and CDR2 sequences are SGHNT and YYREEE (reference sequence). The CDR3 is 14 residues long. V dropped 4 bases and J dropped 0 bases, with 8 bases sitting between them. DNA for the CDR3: TGTGCCAGCAGCCCGGGTGTCTCCTACAATGAGCAGTTCTTC. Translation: CASSPGVSYNEQFF.

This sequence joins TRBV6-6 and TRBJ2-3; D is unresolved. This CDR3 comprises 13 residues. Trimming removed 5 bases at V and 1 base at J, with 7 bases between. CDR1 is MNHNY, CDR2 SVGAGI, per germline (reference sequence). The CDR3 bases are TGTGCCAGCAGTCTACGGGGCACAGATACGCAGTATTTT. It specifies CASSLRGTDTQYF.

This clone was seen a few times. CDR3 loop: CASSQKDYNEQFF. CDR3 in DNA: TGCGCCAGCAGCCAGAAGGACTACAATGAGCAGTTCTTC. The J gene is TRBJ2-1, the V gene TRBV4-3; D is undetermined. The CDR3 consists of 13 residues. Trimming left V 3 bases short and J 3 bases short, with 6 bases between. Germline V CDR1 and CDR2: LGHNA, YSLEER.

CDR3 nucleotides: TGTGCCAGCAGCCGCGGGACTTGGAGAAGCTACACCTTC. It yields the protein CASSRGTWRSYTF. The chain combines TRBV7-7 with TRBJ1-2; weak D call: TRBD1 (5 bases). Trimming took off 5 bases at V and 9 bases at J, with 16 bases between the two ends. Germline V gene lookup returns CDR1 SSHAT and CDR2 FNYEAQ (reference sequence). The CDR3 consists of 13 residues.

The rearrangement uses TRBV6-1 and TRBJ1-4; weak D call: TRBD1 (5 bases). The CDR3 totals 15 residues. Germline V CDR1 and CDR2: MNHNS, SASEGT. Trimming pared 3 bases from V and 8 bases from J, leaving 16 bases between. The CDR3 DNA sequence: TGTGCCAGCAGTGAGGGGACGGGGACGGCGGAAAAACTGTTTTTT. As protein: CASSEGTGTAEKLFF.

The CDR3 is CASSLASSGRVNEQFF. The CDR3 nucleotides are TGTGCCAGCAGCCTCGCTTCTAGCGGGAGGGTAAATGAGCAGTTCTTC. J is TRBJ2-1 and V is TRBV7-2; 12 bases agree with TRBD2. The CDR3 is 16 residues long. CDR1 SGHTA and CDR2 FQGNSA come from the germline V gene. V lost 5 bases to trimming and J lost 7 bases; unmatched junction nucleotides: 9.

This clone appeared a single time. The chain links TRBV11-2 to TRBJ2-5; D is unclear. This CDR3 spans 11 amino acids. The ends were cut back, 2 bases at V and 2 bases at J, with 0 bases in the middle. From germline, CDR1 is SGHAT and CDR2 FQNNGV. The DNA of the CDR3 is TGTGCCAGCAGCTTACAAGAGACCCAGTACTTC. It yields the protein CASSLQETQYF. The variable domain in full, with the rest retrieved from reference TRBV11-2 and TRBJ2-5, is EAGVAQSPRYKIIEKRQSVAFWCNPISGHATLYWYQQILGQGPKLLIQFQNNGVVDDSQLPKDRFSAERLKGVDSTLKIQPAKLEDSAVYLCASSLQETQYFGPGTRLLVL.